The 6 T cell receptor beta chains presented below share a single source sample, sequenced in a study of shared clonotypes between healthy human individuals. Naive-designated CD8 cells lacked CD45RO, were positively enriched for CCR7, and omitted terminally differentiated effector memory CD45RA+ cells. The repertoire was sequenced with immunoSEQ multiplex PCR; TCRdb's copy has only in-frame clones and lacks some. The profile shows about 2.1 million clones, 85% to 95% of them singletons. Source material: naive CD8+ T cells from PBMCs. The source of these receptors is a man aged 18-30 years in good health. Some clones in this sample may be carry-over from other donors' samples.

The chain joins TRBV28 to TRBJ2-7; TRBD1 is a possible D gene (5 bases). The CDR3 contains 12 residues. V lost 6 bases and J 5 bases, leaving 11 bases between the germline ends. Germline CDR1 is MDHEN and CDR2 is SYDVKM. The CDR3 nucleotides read TGTGCCAGCAGGTCAGGGTTAGACGAGCAGTACTTC. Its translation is CASRSGLDEQYF.

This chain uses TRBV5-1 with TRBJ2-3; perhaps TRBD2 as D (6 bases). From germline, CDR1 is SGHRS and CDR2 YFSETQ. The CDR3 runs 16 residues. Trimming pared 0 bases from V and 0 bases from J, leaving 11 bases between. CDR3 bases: TGCGCCAGCAGCTTGGGGCTAGCGACTAGCACAGATACGCAGTATTTT. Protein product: CASSLGLATSTDTQYF.

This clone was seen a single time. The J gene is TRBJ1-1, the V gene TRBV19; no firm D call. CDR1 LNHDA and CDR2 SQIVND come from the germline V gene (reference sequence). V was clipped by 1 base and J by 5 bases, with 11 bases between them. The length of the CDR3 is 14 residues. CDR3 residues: CASSIAQGRTEAFF. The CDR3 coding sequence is TGTGCCAGTAGTATAGCCCAAGGTCGAACTGAAGCTTTCTTT. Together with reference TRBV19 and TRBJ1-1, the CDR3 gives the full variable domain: DGGITQSPKYLFRKEGQNVTLSCEQNLNHDAMYWYRQDPGQGLRLIYYSQIVNDFQKGDIAEGYSVSREKKESFPLTVTSAQKNPTAFYLCASSIAQGRTEAFFGQGTRLTVV.

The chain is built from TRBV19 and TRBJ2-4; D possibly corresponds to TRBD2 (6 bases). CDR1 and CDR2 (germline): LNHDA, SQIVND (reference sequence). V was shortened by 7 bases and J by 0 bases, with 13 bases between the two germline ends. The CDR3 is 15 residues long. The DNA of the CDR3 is TGTGCCAGTACAGCTGGGAGGCTAGCCAAAAACATTCAGTACTTC. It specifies CASTAGRLAKNIQYF.

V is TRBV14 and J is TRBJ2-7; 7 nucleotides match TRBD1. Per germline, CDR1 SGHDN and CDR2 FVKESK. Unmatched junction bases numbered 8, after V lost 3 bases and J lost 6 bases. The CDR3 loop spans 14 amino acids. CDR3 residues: CASSHRDSLREQYF. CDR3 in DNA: TGTGCCAGCAGCCATCGGGACAGTCTTCGCGAGCAGTACTTC.

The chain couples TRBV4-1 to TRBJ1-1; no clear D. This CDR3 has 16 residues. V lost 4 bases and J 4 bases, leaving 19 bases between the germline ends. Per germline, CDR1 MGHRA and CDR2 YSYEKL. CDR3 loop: CASSLRAGRMSTEAFF. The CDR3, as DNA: TGCGCCAGCAGCCTACGAGCGGGTAGAATGAGCACTGAAGCTTTCTTT.